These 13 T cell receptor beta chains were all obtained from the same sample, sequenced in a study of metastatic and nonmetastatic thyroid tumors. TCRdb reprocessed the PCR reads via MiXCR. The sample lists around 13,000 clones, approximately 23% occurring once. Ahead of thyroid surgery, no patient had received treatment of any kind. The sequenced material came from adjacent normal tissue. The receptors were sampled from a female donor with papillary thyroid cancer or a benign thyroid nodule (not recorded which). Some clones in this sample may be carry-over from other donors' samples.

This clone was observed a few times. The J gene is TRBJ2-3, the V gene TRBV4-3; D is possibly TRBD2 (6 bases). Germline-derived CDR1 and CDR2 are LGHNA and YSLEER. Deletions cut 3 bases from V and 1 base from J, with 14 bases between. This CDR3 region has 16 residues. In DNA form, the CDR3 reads TGCGCCAGCAGCCACATCATAGGGACTGGCACAGATACGCAGTATTTT. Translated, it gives CASSHIIGTGTDTQYF.

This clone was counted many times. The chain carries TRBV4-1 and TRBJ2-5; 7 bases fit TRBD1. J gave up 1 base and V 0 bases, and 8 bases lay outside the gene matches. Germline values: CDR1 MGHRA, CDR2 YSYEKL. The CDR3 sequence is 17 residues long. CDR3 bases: TGCGCCAGCAGCCAAGAACCCGCCGGACAGGTCCAAGAGACCCAGTACTTC. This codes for CASSQEPAGQVQETQYF.

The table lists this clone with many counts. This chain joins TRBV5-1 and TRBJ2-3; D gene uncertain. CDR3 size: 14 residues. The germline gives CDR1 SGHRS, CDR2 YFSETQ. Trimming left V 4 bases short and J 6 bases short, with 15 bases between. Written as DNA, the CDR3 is TGCGCCAGCAGCGCCGAGCCCAATGGGGATACGCAGTATTTT. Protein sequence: CASSAEPNGDTQYF.

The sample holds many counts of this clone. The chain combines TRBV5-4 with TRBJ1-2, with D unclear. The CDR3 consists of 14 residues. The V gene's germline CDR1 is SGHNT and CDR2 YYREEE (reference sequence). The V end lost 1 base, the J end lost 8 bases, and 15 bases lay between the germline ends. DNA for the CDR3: TGTGCCAGCAGCTTGCTGACCGGTTATGACGGCTACACCTTC. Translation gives CASSLLTGYDGYTF.

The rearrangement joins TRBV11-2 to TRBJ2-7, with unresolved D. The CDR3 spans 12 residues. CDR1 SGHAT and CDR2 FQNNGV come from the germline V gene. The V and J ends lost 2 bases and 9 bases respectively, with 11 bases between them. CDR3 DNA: TGTGCCAGCAGCTTACAAAACCGAGGGCAGTACTTC. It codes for CASSLQNRGQYF.

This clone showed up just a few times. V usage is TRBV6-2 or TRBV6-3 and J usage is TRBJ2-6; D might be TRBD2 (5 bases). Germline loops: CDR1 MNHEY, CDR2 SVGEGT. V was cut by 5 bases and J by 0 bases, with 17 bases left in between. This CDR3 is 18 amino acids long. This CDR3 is CASSGLRDGNSGANVLTF. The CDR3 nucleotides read TGTGCCAGCAGTGGCCTCCGGGATGGCAACTCTGGGGCCAACGTCCTGACTTTC.

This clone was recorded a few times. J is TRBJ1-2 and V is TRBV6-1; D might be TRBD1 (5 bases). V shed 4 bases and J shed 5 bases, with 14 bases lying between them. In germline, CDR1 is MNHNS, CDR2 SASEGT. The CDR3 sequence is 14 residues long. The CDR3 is CASSGGVLPYGYTF. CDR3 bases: TGTGCCAGCAGTGGGGGGGTGCTCCCATATGGCTACACCTTC.

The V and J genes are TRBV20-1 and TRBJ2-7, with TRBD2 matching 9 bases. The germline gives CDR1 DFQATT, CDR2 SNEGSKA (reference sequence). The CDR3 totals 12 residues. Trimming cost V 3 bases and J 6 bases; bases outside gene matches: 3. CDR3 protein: CSARISGSEQYF. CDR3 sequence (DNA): TGCAGTGCTAGGATTAGCGGGAGCGAGCAGTACTTC.

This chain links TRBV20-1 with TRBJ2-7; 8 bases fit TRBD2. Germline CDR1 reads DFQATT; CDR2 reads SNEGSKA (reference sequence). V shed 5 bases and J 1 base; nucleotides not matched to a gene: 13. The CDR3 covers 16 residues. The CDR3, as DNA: TGCAGTGCTGCGACTTTTAGCGGGACTGGGTCCTACGAGCAGTACTTC. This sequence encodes CSAATFSGTGSYEQYF.

The CDR3 sequence is CASSYSSTTYGYTF. The DNA for the CDR3 is TGTGCCAGCAGTTACTCGTCAACTACCTATGGCTACACCTTC. The gene calls are TRBV6-2 or TRBV6-3 and TRBJ1-2; D is unresolved. Germline V gene sequence: CDR1 MNHEY, CDR2 SVGEGT. CDR3 size: 14 residues. V shed 0 bases and J shed 4 bases, with 9 bases lying between them.

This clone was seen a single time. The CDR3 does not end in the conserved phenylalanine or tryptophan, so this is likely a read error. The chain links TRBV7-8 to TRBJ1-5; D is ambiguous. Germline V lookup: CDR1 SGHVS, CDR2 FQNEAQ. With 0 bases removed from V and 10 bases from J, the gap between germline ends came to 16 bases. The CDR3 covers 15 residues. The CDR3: CASSLATVSSRPQHL. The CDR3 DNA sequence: TGTGCCAGCAGCTTAGCGACGGTGAGTTCACGACCCCAGCATCTT.

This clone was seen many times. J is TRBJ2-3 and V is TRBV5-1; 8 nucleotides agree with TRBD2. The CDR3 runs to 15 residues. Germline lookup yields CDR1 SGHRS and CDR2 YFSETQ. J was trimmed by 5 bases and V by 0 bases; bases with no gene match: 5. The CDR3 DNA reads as TGCGCCAGCAGCTTGGAGCGGGGGTGGGGAGATACGCAGTATTTT. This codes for CASSLERGWGDTQYF.

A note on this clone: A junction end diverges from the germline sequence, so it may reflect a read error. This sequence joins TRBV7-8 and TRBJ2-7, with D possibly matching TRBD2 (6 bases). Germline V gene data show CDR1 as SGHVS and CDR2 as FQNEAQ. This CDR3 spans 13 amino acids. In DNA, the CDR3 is TGTGCCAGCAGCCTCGGGGGAACCTATGAGCAGTACTTC. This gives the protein CASSLGGTYEQYF.